The 10 T cell receptor beta chains presented below share a single source sample, sequenced in a study of cytomegalovirus exposure and HLA in healthy donors (dated by TCRdb to the late 2010s). Libraries were built with the immunoSEQ multiplex PCR assay. The multiplex PCR relied on a mix of 60 forward primers for TCR Vbeta segments and 13 reverse primers for TCR Jbeta segments. The immuneACCESS repertoire file appears here via TCRdb, limited to in-frame rearrangements. These files lack a portion of the clones; in checked studies, under half of the deficit traces to unresolved V genes, and the cause of the others is not known. Within this sample are some 150,000 clones, with about 72% of them counted one time only. The ten largest account for more than 1.2% of the sample. The material sequenced was PBMCs. These TCRs come from a man aged 60 to 69 in good health and CMV-seronegative.

This clone was observed once. In DNA form, the CDR3 reads TGCAGCGTTGGGGGGGGCAACAGGGCCACTGAAGCTTTCTTT. Translation: CSVGGGNRATEAFF. The chain carries TRBV29-1 and TRBJ1-1; TRBD1 is a possible D gene (6 bases). The V gene's germline CDR1 is SQVTM and CDR2 ANQGSEA. The CDR3 is 14 amino acids. With 4 bases removed from V and 4 bases from J, the gap between germline ends came to 16 bases.

V usage is TRBV9 and J usage is TRBJ2-1; 14 nucleotides match TRBD2. This CDR3 has 16 residues. CDR1 is SGDLS, CDR2 YYNGEE, per germline. The trim removed 2 bases at V and 5 bases at J, leaving 3 bases unmatched. The CDR3 here is CASSVEGLAGDNEQFF. CDR3 in DNA: TGTGCCAGCAGCGTGGAGGGACTAGCGGGAGACAATGAGCAGTTCTTC. Using reference TRBV9 and TRBJ2-1 for the parts outside the CDR3, the full variable domain is DSGVTQTPKHLITATGQRVTLRCSPRSGDLSVYWYQQSLDQGLQFLIQYYNGEERAKGNILERFSAQQFPDLHSELNLSSLELGDSALYFCASSVEGLAGDNEQFFGPGTRLTVL.

This clone was recorded once. The CDR3 region is CASSFLSLAGGNTGELFF. As DNA, the CDR3 is TGCGCCAGCAGCTTCCTTTCGCTAGCGGGGGGCAACACCGGGGAGCTGTTTTTT. This chain connects TRBV5-1 to TRBJ2-2; 11 positions agree with TRBD2. After removal of 2 bases from V and 2 bases from J, the junction contained 8 bases not matched to a gene. Per the germline V gene, CDR1 is SGHRS and CDR2 is YFSETQ. The CDR3 runs to 18 residues.

Written as DNA, the CDR3 is TGTGCCAGCAGTTACTCTTTGGGACTCTCCTACGAGCAGTACTTC. This sequence encodes CASSYSLGLSYEQYF. The chain joins TRBV6-5 to TRBJ2-7, with D perhaps matching TRBD2 (6 bases). Germline CDR1 is MNHEY and CDR2 is SVGAGI. V gave up 0 bases and J gave up 0 bases, with 9 bases separating them. The CDR3 covers 15 residues.

This clone came up a few times. The same CDR3 also results from other DNA sequences found in this sample. V is TRBV2 and J is TRBJ1-1; 9 bases match TRBD1. CDR1 is SNHLY, CDR2 FYNNEI, per germline. Germline trimming cut 9 bases from V and 0 bases from J; bases unmatched to any gene: 2. This CDR3 has 13 residues. CDR3 in amino acids: CASRDRVNTEAFF. CDR3 nucleotide sequence: TGTGCCAGTCGGGACAGGGTGAACACTGAAGCTTTCTTT.

This sequence joins TRBV18 and TRBJ2-7; a weak D match, TRBD1 (5 bases). CDR3 length: 15 residues. The V end lost 3 bases, the J end lost 4 bases, and 16 bases lay between the germline ends. The germline V gene encodes CDR1 KGHSH and CDR2 LQKENI. The CDR3 DNA is TGTGCCAGCTCACCCGAGCCCGGAAAGGGGTACGAGCAGTACTTC. Protein product: CASSPEPGKGYEQYF.

The CDR3 nucleotides read TGTGCCAGCTCGGGGGGCGCCCGAAGGAGGAACACTGAAGCTTTCTTT. Translating it yields CASSGGARRRNTEAFF. The chain recombines TRBV28 with TRBJ1-1; D is perhaps TRBD1 (6 bases). The V end lost 8 bases, the J end lost 1 base, and 20 bases lay between the germline ends. The CDR3 has 16 residues. The germline V gene has CDR1 MDHEN and CDR2 SYDVKM.

Regarding this clone: Compared with germline, one end of the junction differs, possibly owing to a read error. Other DNA sequences within the sample encode an identical CDR3. This chain links TRBV7-7 with TRBJ2-7; D may be TRBD1 (5 bases). This CDR3 has 15 residues. The germline V gene has CDR1 SSHAT and CDR2 FNYEAQ (reference sequence). CDR3 sequence reads: CASSLAPGSIYEQYF. The CDR3, as DNA: TGTGCCAGCAGCTTAGCTCCAGGGTCGATCTACGAGCAGTATTTC. Together with reference TRBV7-7 and TRBJ2-7, the CDR3 gives the full variable domain: GAGVSQSPRYKVTKRGQDVTLRCDPISSHATLYWYQQALGQGPEFLTYFNYEAQPDKSGLPSDRFSAERPEGSISTLTIQRTEQRDSAMYRCASSLAPGSIYEQYFGPGTRLTVT.

This clone was counted a few times. The rearrangement links TRBV7-3 to TRBJ2-2; TRBD1 agrees at 7 bases. CDR3 length equals 14 residues. From germline, CDR1 is SGHTA and CDR2 FQGTGA. The ends lost 5 bases at V and 7 bases at J; junction bases unmatched: 7. The CDR3 is CASSTDRVGGELFF. CDR3 DNA sequence: TGTGCCAGCAGCACCGACAGGGTCGGCGGGGAGCTGTTTTTT.

The chain is built from TRBV27 and TRBJ1-6; D is uncertain. CDR1 and CDR2 (germline): MNHEY, SMNVEV (reference sequence). V was shortened by 3 bases and J by 6 bases, with 9 bases between the two germline ends. The CDR3 runs to 14 residues. DNA for the CDR3: TGTGCCAGCAGTTTGAACAGCCGTAATTCACCCCTCCACTTT. The encoded protein is CASSLNSRNSPLHF.